Listed below are T cell receptor beta chains from one sample, sequenced in a study of T cells after yellow fever vaccination. TCRdb called the 5' RACE reads again in MiXCR, with one record for every CDR3 protein. The table includes 340,000 or so distinct CDR3 sequences, around 12% detected once. The source material was CD4+ T cells sorted from PBMCs, sampled 15 days after the yellow fever booster vaccination. Receptor source: a man aged 18 to 30 who received the YFV17D yellow fever vaccine. Each CDR3 is given with its conserved first and last residue. D genes are given only for firm matches. Clone sizes are given selectively: once, few, many, or a class where the clone is expanded.

clone_size,d_call,v_call,j_call,cdr3_aa,cdr3_nt
NA,NA,TRBV9,TRBJ1-5,CASSVGGQGNQPQHF,TGTGCCAGCAGCGTTGGGGGGCAAGGCAATCAGCCCCAGCATTTT
few,NA,TRBV5-5,TRBJ2-2,CASSFRGGGELFF,TGTGCCAGCAGCTTCAGGGGCGGAGGGGAGCTGTTTTTT
many,NA,TRBV24-1,TRBJ2-1,CATSDSGRGYNEQFF,TGTGCCACCAGTGATTCCGGGAGAGGCTACAATGAGCAGTTCTTC
few,NA,TRBV6-6,TRBJ2-2,CASSYRSSHTGELFF,TGTGCCAGCAGTTACCGGAGCTCTCACACCGGGGAGCTGTTTTTT
many,NA,TRBV27,TRBJ2-3,CASRLGDTQYF,TGTGCCAGCCGATTGGGGGATACGCAGTATTTT
few,NA,TRBV5-1,TRBJ2-1,CASSLERGAYNEQFF,TGCGCCAGCAGCTTGGAACGGGGGGCATACAATGAGCAGTTCTTC
many,NA,TRBV3-1,TRBJ2-7,CASSQEGQVYEQYF,TGTGCCAGCAGCCAAGAGGGACAAGTCTACGAGCAGTACTTC
NA,TRBD2,TRBV3-1,TRBJ2-7,CASSHFGLAGGFYEQYF,TGTGCCAGCAGCCATTTTGGACTAGCGGGGGGATTCTACGAGCAGTACTTC
NA,NA,TRBV4-1,TRBJ1-4,CASSQGVQGIREKLFF,TGCGCCAGCAGCCAAGGAGTTCAGGGGATAAGAGAAAAACTGTTTTTT
NA,NA,TRBV5-1,TRBJ1-1,CASRKTGNTEAFF,TGCGCCAGCAGGAAGACAGGGAACACTGAAGCTTTCTTT
NA,TRBD2,TRBV5-1,TRBJ2-1,CASSLGAGSDEQFF,TGCGCCAGCAGCTTGGGAGCGGGATCGGATGAGCAGTTCTTC
NA,TRBD1,TRBV20-1,TRBJ2-7,CSANDRGQEQYF,TGCAGTGCTAACGACAGGGGGCAAGAGCAGTACTTC
few,NA,TRBV6-2/TRBV6-3,TRBJ1-6,CASTVQGNSPLHF,TGTGCCAGCACCGTGCAGGGGAATTCACCCCTCCACTTT
NA,TRBD1,TRBV9,TRBJ2-1,CASSVEGRRGPQFF,TGTGCCAGCAGCGTAGAGGGACGCAGGGGGCCGCAGTTCTTC
many,NA,TRBV7-9,TRBJ1-5,CASSSGRSNQPQHF,TGTGCCAGCAGCTCGGGACGGAGCAATCAGCCCCAGCATTTT
NA,NA,TRBV9,TRBJ1-2,CASSAQRNYGYTF,TGTGCCAGCAGCGCCCAACGTAACTATGGCTACACCTTC
NA,NA,TRBV28,TRBJ1-1,CASKREEAVKTEAFF,TGTGCCAGCAAAAGAGAAGAGGCGGTGAAGACTGAAGCTTTCTTT
few,NA,TRBV2,TRBJ1-2,CASSPPPGYTF,TGTGCCAGCAGTCCGCCCCCGGGCTACACCTTC
NA,NA,TRBV29-1,TRBJ1-1,CSVTKNLEAFF,TGCAGCGTCACGAAAAACCTCGAAGCTTTCTTT
NA,TRBD1,TRBV20-1,TRBJ1-2,CSARVSPGQYTSANYGYTF,TGCAGTGCTAGAGTGTCACCGGGACAGTATACCTCAGCTAACTATGGCTACACCTTC
many,TRBD1,TRBV11-2,TRBJ2-1,CASSLWIVQGNEQFF,TGTGCCAGCAGCTTATGGATCGTACAGGGGAATGAGCAGTTCTTC
NA,NA,TRBV9,TRBJ1-4,CASSGDPGGEKLFF,TGTGCCAGCAGCGGGGATCCGGGAGGTGAAAAACTGTTTTTT
NA,NA,TRBV24-1,TRBJ1-1,CARKSVNTANTEAFF,TGTGCCAGGAAATCCGTAAACACAGCGAACACTGAAGCTTTCTTT
NA,TRBD2,TRBV7-2,TRBJ2-1,CASISELAGGGYNEQFF,TGTGCCAGCATCTCAGAGTTAGCGGGGGGCGGTTACAATGAGCAGTTCTTC
many,NA,TRBV5-1,TRBJ2-5,CASSPGPTWETQYF,TGCGCCAGCAGCCCCGGACCTACATGGGAGACCCAGTACTTC